The entry below gives a single T cell receptor beta chain sequence along with its context. The sample comes from a study of beta chain features in type 1 diabetes. The investigators reverse transcribed all of the isolated RNA, so they sequenced expressed TCRB transcripts. About a million reads per sample were averaged for stem cell-like memory samples. Method: immunoSEQ multiplex PCR; TCRdb's copy keeps in-frame clones and lacks some. Of more than 85,000 clones listed, about two fifths are singletons. Germline CDR1 and CDR2: SGHRS and YFSETQ. The CDR3 spans 13 residues. Trimming pared 1 base from V and 3 bases from J, leaving 7 bases between.

The sequence was collected from a woman in her late teens or twenties in good health. This sequence joins TRBV5-1 and TRBJ1-1; D gene ambiguous. The sequenced material came from stem cell memory CD4+ T cells from blood. In DNA, the CDR3 is TGCGCCAGCAGCTTGAGGAGCGACACTGAAGCTTTCTTT. Encoded protein: CASSLRSDTEAFF.